This is a list of T cell receptor beta chains from one sample in a study of T cell changes during pregnancy in multiple sclerosis. The data were produced by immunoSEQ multiplex PCR, yet TCRdb's version contains in-frame clones alone and is incomplete. This sample carries roughly 87,000 clones, 90% to 95% of them seen once, and the ten largest clones take 3% to 4.5%. This material consisted of PBMCs, taken in the first trimester of pregnancy. The receptors here all came from a female donor in good health, serving as a control in a pregnancy study. Some clones in this sample may be carry-over from other donors' samples. Both conserved end residues are part of each CDR3. A D gene is named only where the DNA matches it firmly. Only part of the rows carry a size: once, few, many, or a class if the clone is expanded.

cdr3_aa cdr3_nt clone_size v_call d_call j_call
CASSNAGTSTYEQYF TGTGCCAGTAGTAACGCCGGGACTAGCACTTACGAGCAGTACTTC few TRBV19 TRBD2 TRBJ2-7
CASSYSVQGGDYGYTF TGTGCCAGCAGTTACTCAGTCCAGGGGGGAGACTATGGCTACACCTTC - TRBV6-6 TRBD1 TRBJ1-2
CASKRNTGSNQPQHF TGTGCCAGCAAGCGCAACACAGGGAGCAATCAGCCCCAGCATTTT - TRBV19 - TRBJ1-5
CASSLGGPADTQYF TGTGCCAGCAGCTTGGGGGGGCCTGCAGATACGCAGTATTTT - TRBV5-4 - TRBJ2-3
CASSPLQGLGTEAFF TGTGCCAGCTCACCATTACAGGGGCTTGGCACTGAAGCTTTCTTT - TRBV18 TRBD1 TRBJ1-1
CASSLVKGSGRGEQFF TGTGCCAGCAGCCTTGTGAAGGGTTCAGGGAGGGGTGAGCAGTTCTTC - TRBV7-2 TRBD2 TRBJ2-1
CASSLDRAGNTIYF TGTGCCAGCAGCTTGGACAGGGCTGGAAACACCATATATTTT - TRBV7-8 TRBD1 TRBJ1-3
CASSLGTGSQPQHF TGTGCCAGCAGCTTGGGGACAGGGAGCCAGCCCCAGCATTTT - TRBV7-9 TRBD1 TRBJ1-5
CASSPTLTGAGEQYF TGCGCCAGCAGCCCGACCTTGACCGGAGCGGGCGAGCAGTACTTC - TRBV4-1 - TRBJ2-7
CATSRSVGDSGNTIYF TGTGCCACCAGCCGTAGCGTTGGGGACTCTGGAAACACCATATATTTT - TRBV15 - TRBJ1-3
CASSLAGESYEQYF TGTGCCAGCAGCCTAGCGGGAGAGTCCTACGAGCAGTACTTC - TRBV27 TRBD2 TRBJ2-7
CASSERTGTARGYTF TGTGCCAGCAGTGAGAGGACCGGGACAGCAAGGGGCTACACCTTC - TRBV2 TRBD1 TRBJ1-2
CASSESGAVLAKNIQYF TGTGCCAGCAGTGAGTCCGGAGCGGTCCTAGCCAAAAACATTCAGTACTTC - TRBV6-1 - TRBJ2-4
CASSLQGLGLLNTEAFF TGTGCCAGCAGCCTACAGGGGCTAGGACTTCTGAACACTGAAGCTTTCTTT - TRBV5-6 TRBD1 TRBJ1-1
CASSVEGLWNEQFF TGTGCCAGCAGCGTGGAGGGTCTGTGGAATGAGCAGTTCTTC - TRBV9 - TRBJ2-1
CASSQERGGRDSPLHF TGCGCCAGCAGCCAAGAAAGGGGGGGTAGGGATTCACCCCTCCACTTT many TRBV4-1 - TRBJ1-6
CASSVSPSVDEQFF TGTGCCAGCAGCGTATCGCCTAGCGTCGATGAGCAGTTCTTC - TRBV9 - TRBJ2-1
CASSSPLAGGPDEQYF TGTGCCAGCAGTTCCCCTTTGGCGGGAGGGCCGGACGAGCAGTACTTC once TRBV6-6 TRBD2 TRBJ2-7
CASSRPGQGNYGYTF TGTGCCAGCAGCAGGCCGGGACAGGGGAACTATGGCTACACCTTC few TRBV5-4 TRBD1 TRBJ1-2
CASSQVRRGSSYNEQFF TGCGCCAGCAGCCAAGTCCGGCGCGGGAGCTCCTACAATGAGCAGTTCTTC - TRBV4-1 TRBD2 TRBJ2-1
CASSWDRDIGQPQHF TGTGCCAGCAGCTGGGATCGGGACATTGGCCAGCCCCAGCATTTT - TRBV7-9 - TRBJ1-5
CASSYEQGNQPQHF TGTGCCAGCAGTTACGAACAGGGGAATCAGCCCCAGCATTTT - TRBV28 TRBD1 TRBJ1-5
CASSTRGTPTDTQYF TGTGCCAGCAGTACACGGGGGACCCCCACAGATACGCAGTATTTT - TRBV27 - TRBJ2-3
CASSINRGGSSQNEQFF TGTGCCAGCAGTATCAACCGAGGCGGGAGTTCCCAGAATGAGCAGTTCTTC - TRBV4-2 TRBD2 TRBJ2-1
CGPGRGQDGYTF TGTGGGCCGGGGCGGGGGCAAGATGGCTACACCTTC - TRBV30 - TRBJ1-2
CASSIFAGTNEKLFF TGTGCCAGCAGTATTTTCGCGGGAACTAATGAAAAACTGTTTTTT - TRBV6-5 - TRBJ1-4
CASSHAPGGEQYF TGTGCCAGCAGTCATGCTCCGGGAGGCGAGCAGTACTTC - TRBV7-2 TRBD2 TRBJ2-7
CASSVTSGGPQFF TGTGCCAGTAGTGTAACTAGCGGGGGGCCGCAGTTCTTC - TRBV19 TRBD2 TRBJ2-1
CATSRVRTGASNQPQHF TGTGCCACCAGCAGAGTCAGGACAGGGGCTAGCAATCAGCCCCAGCATTTT - TRBV15 TRBD1 TRBJ1-5
CSVEDGPDYGYTF TGCAGCGTTGAAGATGGGCCAGACTATGGCTACACCTTC - TRBV29-1 - TRBJ1-2
CASSPGQGAGNYGYTF TGTGCCAGCAGCCCGGGACAGGGGGCAGGAAACTATGGCTACACCTTC - TRBV5-4 TRBD1 TRBJ1-2
CASRIAGANVLTF TGTGCCAGCAGAATCGCTGGGGCCAACGTCCTGACTTTC - TRBV27 - TRBJ2-6
CASMLGGRLYNEQFF TGCGCCAGCATGTTGGGCGGGAGGCTCTACAATGAGCAGTTCTTC - TRBV5-1 TRBD2 TRBJ2-1
CASSLEQGTDTQYF TGTGCCAGCAGCTTAGAACAGGGGACAGATACGCAGTATTTT - TRBV7-9 TRBD1 TRBJ2-3
CASSAGVGTGELFF TGTGCCAGCAGCGCAGGGGTGGGCACCGGGGAGCTGTTTTTT - TRBV5-8 - TRBJ2-2
CASSGPHRQGTEAFF TGTGCCAGCAGTGGACCCCACAGGCAGGGCACTGAAGCTTTCTTT - TRBV25-1 - TRBJ1-1
CASSQDRGISPLHF TGCGCCAGCAGCCAAGATCGTGGCATTTCACCCCTCCACTTT - TRBV4-1 - TRBJ1-6
CASSWTENIQYF TGTGCCAGTAGTTGGACAGAAAACATTCAGTACTTC - TRBV19 - TRBJ2-4
CASSQDSGTVTDTQYF TGTGCCAGCAGCCAAGACTCCGGGACAGTCACAGATACGCAGTATTTT - TRBV14 TRBD1 TRBJ2-3
CASNALGGLGTDTQYF TGTGCCAGCAACGCCCTAGGGGGCCTAGGGACAGATACGCAGTATTTT once TRBV14 TRBD1 TRBJ2-3
CASSFRRGPVYGYTF TGCGCCAGCAGCTTTCGCAGGGGGCCTGTCTATGGCTACACCTTC - TRBV5-1 TRBD1 TRBJ1-2
CASSAGDRSIGEKLFF TGTGCCAGCAGCGCAGGGGATAGGTCTATAGGAGAAAAACTGTTTTTT - TRBV7-9 - TRBJ1-4
CASSYIGGGEGTQYF TGTGCCAGCAGTTACATAGGGGGCGGGGAAGGGACCCAGTACTTC - TRBV6-5 - TRBJ2-5
CASSYGGPGGNQPQHF TGTGCCAGCAGTTACGGCGGGCCAGGGGGTAATCAGCCCCAGCATTTT - TRBV6-5 TRBD1 TRBJ1-5
CASSQSGLAVYNEQFF TGTGCCAGCAGCCAATCGGGACTAGCGGTCTACAATGAGCAGTTCTTC - TRBV7-3 TRBD2 TRBJ2-1
CASSIYSLQPSQYFYEQYF TGTGCCAGCAGTATCTATAGCCTCCAGCCTTCCCAGTATTTTTACGAGCAGTACTTC - TRBV28 - TRBJ2-7
CASSPVAGNTGELFF TGTGCCAGTAGCCCCGTCGCCGGGAACACCGGGGAGCTGTTTTTT - TRBV19 - TRBJ2-2
CASNQDTYEQYF TGTGCCAGCAATCAGGACACTTACGAGCAGTACTTC few TRBV28 - TRBJ2-7
CASSPLSYRGTNEKLFF TGTGCCAGCAGTCCCCTCTCTTACAGGGGCACTAATGAAAAACTGTTTTTT - TRBV2 TRBD1 TRBJ1-4
CASSHLRETDGKLFF TGTGCCAGCAGCCATCTCAGGGAAACAGATGGAAAACTGTTTTTT - TRBV11-2 - TRBJ1-4